Included here is one T cell receptor beta chain sequence, with context. The source of the sample is a study of blood T cell repertoires in COVID-19. Study background: Samples representing acute and convalescent COVID-19 were sourced from the United States, Italy and Spain.

Germline V lookup: CDR1 MNHEY, CDR2 SMNVEV (reference sequence). V was cut by 5 bases and J by 2 bases, with 9 bases left in between. The CDR3 sequence is 14 residues long. Profiling relied on immunoSEQ multiplex PCR, and the TCRdb table lists in-frame clones only, not all of them. The data hold 86,000 or so clones, with about 96% observed a single time. J is TRBJ2-2 and V is TRBV27, with D uncertain. Input material: peripheral blood. This sequence was found in a human donor with active COVID-19. The donor label of this sample is uncertain. CDR3 sequence (DNA): TGTGCCAGCAGTCGGGTCCCTAACACCGGGGAGCTGTTTTTT. It yields the protein CASSRVPNTGELFF.